This T cell receptor beta chain was identified in a study of beta chain features in type 1 diabetes. Study-wide findings and caveats: Because the template was cDNA, high-expressing cells might be over-represented. For type 1 diabetes patients, VDJ junctions showed fewer insertions and more deletions.

From germline, CDR1 is MNHEY and CDR2 SVGAGI. The CDR3 totals 13 residues. V lost 0 bases, J lost 8 bases, and 10 bases lay in between. cDNA synthesis used the whole RNA isolate, giving expressed TCRB sequences. The protocol was immunoSEQ multiplex PCR, while the TCRdb copy is restricted to in-frame clones and leaves out a portion. Found here are roughly 400,000 clones, around 13% of them singletons; the top ten hold around 0.039%. With regard to this clone: Antigen specificity is unknown.

This clonotype was obtained from a man aged 25 to 40 in good health. The chain uses TRBV6-5 and TRBJ1-1; no firm D call. Sequenced material: naive CD4+ T cells from blood. CDR3 nucleotides: TGTGCCAGCAGTTACTCCCCGTTCGGAGAAGCTTTCTTT. Protein: CASSYSPFGEAFF.